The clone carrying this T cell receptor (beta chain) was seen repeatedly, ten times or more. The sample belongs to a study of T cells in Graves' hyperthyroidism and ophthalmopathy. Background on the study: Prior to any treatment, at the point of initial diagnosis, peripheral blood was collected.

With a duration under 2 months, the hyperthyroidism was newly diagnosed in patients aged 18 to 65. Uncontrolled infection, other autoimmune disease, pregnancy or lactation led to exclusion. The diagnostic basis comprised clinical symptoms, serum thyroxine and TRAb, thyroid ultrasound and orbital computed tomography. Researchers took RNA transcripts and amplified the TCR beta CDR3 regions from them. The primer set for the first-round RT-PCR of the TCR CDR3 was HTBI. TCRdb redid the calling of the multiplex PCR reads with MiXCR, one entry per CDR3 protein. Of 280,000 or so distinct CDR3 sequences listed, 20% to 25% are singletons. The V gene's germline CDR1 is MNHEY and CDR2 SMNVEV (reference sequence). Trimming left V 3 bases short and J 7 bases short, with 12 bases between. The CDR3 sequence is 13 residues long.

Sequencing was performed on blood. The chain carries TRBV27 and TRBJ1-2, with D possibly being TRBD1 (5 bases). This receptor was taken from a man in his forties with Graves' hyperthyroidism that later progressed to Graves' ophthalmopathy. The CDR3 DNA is TGTGCCAGCAGTTTCCTTGGGGGATCTGGCTACACCTTC. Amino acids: CASSFLGGSGYTF.